Listed below are T cell receptor beta chains from one sample, sequenced in a study of T-cell reconstitution after alpha-beta-depleted transplantation in children. TCRdb passed the PCR reads through MiXCR, listing each CDR3 protein once. The sample consists of 330,000 or so distinct CDR3 sequences, around 7.1% of them appearing once. The sequenced sample was peripheral blood, obtained 360 days after TCRalphabeta/CD19-depleted stem cell transplant. These receptors originate from a female patient between 2 and 15 years old who had a stem cell transplant for Fanconi anemia, so the T cells may come from the graft donor. CDR3s include the opening cysteine and the closing phenylalanine or tryptophan. The D gene is left open where the match is weak. Expanded clones are given a class, and other clones once, few, many or no size at all.

V gene,D gene,clone size,J gene,CDR3 DNA,CDR3 protein
TRBV5-1,NA,NA,TRBJ1-2,TGCGCCAGCAGCTTGTGGGCAGGGGATGATGGCTACACCTTC,CASSLWAGDDGYTF
TRBV6-5,TRBD2,many,TRBJ2-1,TGTGCCAGCAGGGCGGGGGTCTACAATGAGCAGTTCTTC,CASRAGVYNEQFF
TRBV9,NA,many,TRBJ2-7,TGTGCCAGCAGCGTAGGGGCAGGGGGAGGCTACGAGCAGTACTTC,CASSVGAGGGYEQYF
TRBV6-5,TRBD1,many,TRBJ1-4,TGTGCCAGCAGTTACTCGATAGGGACAGGGAAGGAAAAACTGTTTTTT,CASSYSIGTGKEKLFF
TRBV5-6,NA,NA,TRBJ2-5,TGTGCCAGCAGCTTGCTAGAGGGGAGCGCGGAGACCCAGTACTTC,CASSLLEGSAETQYF
TRBV29-1,NA,many,TRBJ1-2,TGCAGCGTTGAAGAGGGTACTGATTATGGCTACACCTTC,CSVEEGTDYGYTF
TRBV11-2,NA,few,TRBJ2-1,TGTGCCAGCAGCCACACGGGGGAGATTGAGCAGTTCTTC,CASSHTGEIEQFF
TRBV20-1,NA,many,TRBJ2-7,TGCAGTGCTGGGGGGATAGCCTACGAGCAGTACTTC,CSAGGIAYEQYF
TRBV5-6,NA,many,TRBJ1-1,TGTGCCAGCAGCTTGGCCGGGCAGGGCGTGTTGGCTTTCTTT,CASSLAGQGVLAFF
TRBV7-2,TRBD1,many,TRBJ2-7,TGTGCCAGCAGCTTCATTGACAGGGGCCCCTACGAGCAGTACTTC,CASSFIDRGPYEQYF
TRBV5-1,TRBD1,many,TRBJ2-1,TGCGCCAGCAGCTTGGCCGGACAGGGGGCTAATGAGCAGTTCTTC,CASSLAGQGANEQFF